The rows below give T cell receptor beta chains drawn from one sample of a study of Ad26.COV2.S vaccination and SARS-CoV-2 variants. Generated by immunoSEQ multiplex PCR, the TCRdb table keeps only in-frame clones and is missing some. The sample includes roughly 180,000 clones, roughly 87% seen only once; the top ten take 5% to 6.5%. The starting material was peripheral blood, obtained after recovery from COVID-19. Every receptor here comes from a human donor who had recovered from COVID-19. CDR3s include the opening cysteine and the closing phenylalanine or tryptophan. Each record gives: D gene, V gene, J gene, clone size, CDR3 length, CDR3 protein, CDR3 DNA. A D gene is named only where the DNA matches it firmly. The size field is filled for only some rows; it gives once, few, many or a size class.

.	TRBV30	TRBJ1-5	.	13	CAWSPKSNQPQHF	TGTGCCTGGAGTCCCAAGAGCAATCAGCCCCAGCATTTT
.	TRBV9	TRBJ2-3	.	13	CASSVGGTDTQYF	TGTGCCAGCAGCGTAGGTGGCACAGATACGCAGTATTTT
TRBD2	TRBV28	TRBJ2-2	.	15	CASTPGGAGTGELFF	TGTGCCAGCACTCCCGGGGGGGCCGGCACCGGGGAGCTGTTTTTT
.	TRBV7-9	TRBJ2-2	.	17	CASTPIERLWETGELFF	TGTGCCAGCACCCCCATTGAGCGGCTTTGGGAGACCGGGGAGCTGTTTTTT
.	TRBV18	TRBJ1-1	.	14	CASSPPQGHTEAFF	TGTGCCAGCTCACCACCGCAGGGTCACACTGAAGCTTTCTTT
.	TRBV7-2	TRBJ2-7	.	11	CASSPAYEQYF	TGTGCCAGCAGCCCGGCCTACGAGCAGTACTTC
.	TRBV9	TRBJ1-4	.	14	CASSEGGRKEKLFF	TGTGCCAGCAGCGAAGGGGGACGAAAGGAAAAACTGTTTTTT
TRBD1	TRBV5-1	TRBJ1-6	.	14	CASSGGTGDSPLHF	TGCGCCAGCAGCGGGGGGACAGGAGATTCACCCCTCCACTTT
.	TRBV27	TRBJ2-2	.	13	CASRGVNTGELFF	TGTGCCAGCAGGGGGGTTAACACCGGGGAGCTGTTTTTT
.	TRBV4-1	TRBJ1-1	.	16	CASSQEGGAMNTEAFF	TGCGCCAGCAGCCAAGAGGGGGGGGCAATGAACACTGAAGCTTTCTTT
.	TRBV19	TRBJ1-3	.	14	CASRKGSSGNTIYF	TGTGCCAGTAGAAAAGGGAGCTCTGGAAACACCATATATTTT
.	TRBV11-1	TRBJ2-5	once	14	CASSPLAFQEAQYF	TGTGCCAGCAGCCCCCTAGCATTTCAAGAGGCCCAGTACTTC